Sequencing of this TCR beta chain was carried out in a study of blood T cells in healthy people across ages. Study outcomes and limitations: Diversity was higher, and naive CD4+ cells more numerous, in long-lived donors than in aged donors. Investigators viewed diversity estimates from one million T cells as underestimates, the study reported.

The CDR3 consists of 14 residues. Trimming took 5 bases from V and 8 from J; bases not matched to a gene: 11. Germline V gene sequence: CDR1 SQVTM, CDR2 ANQGSEA. Primed by a sample-barcoded 5' primer and a J-beta primer mix, a second PCR proceeded for about 6 to 12 cycles. TCRdb ran MiXCR on the 5' RACE reads and lists one entry per CDR3 protein. The sample holds roughly 800,000 distinct CDR3 sequences, over 45% seen once. Comment on this clonotype: Its antigen remains unknown.

Collection of around 9.3 milliliters of peripheral blood was performed for each donor. The specimen was blood. The chain recombines TRBV29-1 with TRBJ2-1; 8 nucleotides agree with TRBD2. The receptor was derived from a man aged 30 to 45 in good health. The CDR3, as DNA: TGCAGCGTTTTTACGGGACTAGGAGGCTATGAGCAGTTCTTC. It codes for CSVFTGLGGYEQFF.